Listed here are 9 T cell receptor beta chains from one sample, sequenced in a study of blood T cell repertoires in COVID-19. Only in-frame clones appear in the TCRdb table, and some are missing; sequencing was by immunoSEQ multiplex PCR. Among approximately 400,000 clones, approximately 77% were seen once, and the ten largest hold more than 0.85%. The sample consisted of peripheral blood. All receptors come from a human donor with acute or convalescent COVID-19. The donor label of this sample is uncertain.

The CDR3 DNA reads as TGTGCCACCAGTGATTCGGAGCCATCTAGCGGCTACAATGAGCAGTTCTTC. It codes for CATSDSEPSSGYNEQFF. The chain joins TRBV24-1 to TRBJ2-1, with TRBD2 identical over 7 bases. The V gene's germline CDR1 is KGHDR and CDR2 SFDVKD. The CDR3 is 17 residues long. After removal of 2 bases from V and 3 bases from J, the junction contained 9 bases not matched to a gene.

V gene TRBV6-5 combines with J gene TRBJ1-2, with D tentatively TRBD1 (5 bases). Germline V gives CDR1 MNHEY, CDR2 SVGAGI. This CDR3 is 14 amino acids long. The ends were cut back, 7 bases at V and 4 bases at J, with 16 bases in the middle. CDR3 nucleotides: TGTGCCAGCACCCCGTATGACAGTGCCTATGGCTACACCTTC. Translation: CASTPYDSAYGYTF.

The chain joins TRBV5-1 to TRBJ2-1; TRBD1 is a possible D gene (7 bases). V lost 6 bases and J 4 bases, leaving 17 bases between the germline ends. CDR1 and CDR2 (germline): SGHRS, YFSETQ. The CDR3 runs to 15 residues. The CDR3 DNA is TGCGCCAGCACGGAGGGGGCCGTTGGGTACAATGAGCAGTTCTTC. It codes for CASTEGAVGYNEQFF.

In its sample, this clone was seen once. The chain is built from TRBV27 and TRBJ1-1; D uncertain. CDR1 is MNHEY and CDR2 is SMNVEV in the germline V gene (reference sequence). V shed 1 base and J shed 0 bases, with 9 bases lying between them. The CDR3 totals 15 residues. The CDR3 spells CASSLYRGLNTEAFF. CDR3 sequence (DNA): TGTGCCAGCAGTTTATACCGGGGATTGAACACTGAAGCTTTCTTT.

The V and J genes are TRBV3-1 (or the pseudogene TRBV3-2) and TRBJ1-1; 8 nucleotides line up with TRBD1. This CDR3 is 13 amino acids long. Germline loops: CDR1 LGHDT, CDR2 YNNKEL (reference sequence). Trimming took 7 bases from V and 4 from J; bases not matched to a gene: 5. The chain's CDR3 is CASIGTGRTEAFF. In nucleotides, the CDR3 is TGTGCCAGCATCGGGACAGGCCGCACTGAAGCTTTCTTT.

V usage is TRBV27 and J usage is TRBJ1-4; D may be TRBD1 (5 bases). The ends were cut back, 8 bases at V and 8 bases at J, with 21 bases in the middle. The CDR3 covers 15 residues. The germline gives CDR1 MNHEY, CDR2 SMNVEV (reference sequence). CDR3 sequence reads: CASLREKGRNEKLFF. As DNA, the CDR3 is TGTGCCAGCCTGCGGGAGAAGGGGCGGAACGAAAAACTGTTTTTT.

V gene TRBV5-4 combines with J gene TRBJ2-2; 7 bases map to TRBD1. Germline lookup yields CDR1 SGHNT and CDR2 YYREEE (reference sequence). Losses at the gene ends were 0 bases for V and 2 bases for J; bases not matched to a gene: 4. The CDR3 is 16 amino acids. CDR3 in DNA: TGTGCCAGCAGCTTGGGCGGACAGGTCAACACCGGGGAGCTGTTTTTT. Its protein product is CASSLGGQVNTGELFF.

The chain carries TRBV4-1 and TRBJ2-7, with TRBD1 identical over 7 bases. Germline V lookup: CDR1 MGHRA, CDR2 YSYEKL. V shed 2 bases and J 2 bases; nucleotides not matched to a gene: 9. The CDR3 loop spans 16 amino acids. The CDR3 sequence is CASSQKSRQGAYEQYF. The CDR3 DNA reads TGCGCCAGCAGCCAAAAATCGCGACAGGGAGCCTACGAGCAGTACTTC.

This clone was seen a single time. CDR3 sequence reads: CASSQDPRSGPDNEQFF. The DNA of the CDR3 is TGCGCCAGCAGCCAAGATCCCCGCTCAGGGCCCGACAATGAGCAGTTCTTC. V usage is TRBV4-1 and J usage is TRBJ2-1; D possibly corresponds to TRBD1 (5 bases). The V and J ends lost 0 bases and 5 bases respectively, with 17 bases between them. The CDR3 has 17 amino acids. CDR1 MGHRA and CDR2 YSYEKL come from the germline V gene.